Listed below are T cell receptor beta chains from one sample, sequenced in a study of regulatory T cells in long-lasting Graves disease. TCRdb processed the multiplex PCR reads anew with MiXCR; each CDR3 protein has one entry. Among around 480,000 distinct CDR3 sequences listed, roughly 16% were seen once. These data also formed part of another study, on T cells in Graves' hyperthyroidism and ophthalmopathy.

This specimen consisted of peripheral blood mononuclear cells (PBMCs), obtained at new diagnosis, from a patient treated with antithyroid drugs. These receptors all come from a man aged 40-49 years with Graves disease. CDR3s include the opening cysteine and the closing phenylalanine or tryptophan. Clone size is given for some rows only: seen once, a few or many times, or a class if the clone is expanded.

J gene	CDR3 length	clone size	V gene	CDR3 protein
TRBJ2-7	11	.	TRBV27	CASRAVGEQYF
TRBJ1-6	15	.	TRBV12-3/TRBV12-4	CASSFGGQYNSPLHF
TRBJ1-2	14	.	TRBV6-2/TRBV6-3	CASTSFVGLGGYTF
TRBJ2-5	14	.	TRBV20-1	CSAIGTSGKETQYF
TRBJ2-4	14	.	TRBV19	CASSIPGGMNIQYF
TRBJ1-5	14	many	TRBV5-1	CASSPGQGRQPQHF
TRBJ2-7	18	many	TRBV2	CASTGGPGTSGRRYEQYF
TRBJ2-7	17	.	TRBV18	CASSPGQSILPTYEQYF
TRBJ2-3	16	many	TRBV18	CASSPRLAGHTDTQYF
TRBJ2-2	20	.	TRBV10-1	CASSEQGGHAGQGDPGELFF
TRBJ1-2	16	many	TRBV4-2	CASSPQGDTRTYGYTF
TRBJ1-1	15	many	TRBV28	CASSLEQGVATEAFF
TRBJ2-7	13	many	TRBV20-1	CSAKISFHTEQYF
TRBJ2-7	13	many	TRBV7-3	CASSLGGRDVQYF
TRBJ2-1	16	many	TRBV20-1	CSARAPGLATYNEQFF
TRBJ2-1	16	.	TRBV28	CASSPQPGQGYNEQFF
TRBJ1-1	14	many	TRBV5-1	CASSYGTAYTEAFF
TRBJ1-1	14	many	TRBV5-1	CASSLKGGNTEAFF
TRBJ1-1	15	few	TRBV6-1	CASSPRARVATEAFF
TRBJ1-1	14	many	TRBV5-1	CASSLAGRNTEAFF